This T cell receptor beta chain was captured by sequencing in a study of CD8+ T cells in alopecia areata. After isolation, RNA underwent reverse transcription to generate cDNA as the sequencing template. Libraries were prepared by immunoSEQ multiplex PCR; TCRdb keeps only in-frame clonotypes and omits some of them. This sample has 95,000 to 100,000 clones, with more than 55% found just once. This clone was detected a few times. Treatment denoted: oral pan-JAK inhibitor, 5-10 mg twice daily. Germline V gene data show CDR1 as PRHDT and CDR2 as FYEKMQ (reference sequence). This CDR3 spans 13 amino acids. V dropped 1 base and J dropped 4 bases, with 7 bases sitting between them.

The J gene is TRBJ1-1, the V gene TRBV13; no firm D call. The source of this sequence is a human donor with alopecia areata. The sequencing used CD8+ T cells sorted from blood, collected at week 4, from a patient treated with tofacitinib. The chain's CDR3 is CASSLVSSTEAFF. The CDR3 DNA sequence: TGTGCCAGCAGCTTAGTTTCGAGCACTGAAGCTTTCTTT.